A single sample gave rise to the 20 T cell receptor beta chains below, sequenced in a study of beta chain features in type 1 diabetes (dated by TCRdb to between 2018 and 2020). Overall results and qualifications from the work: A moderate but significant shortening of TCRB CDR3 length was observed in type 1 diabetes patients in all four CD4+ subsets.

Library prep was done by the immunoSEQ multiplex PCR assay. All of the isolated RNA was reverse transcribed with the High Capacity cDNA Reverse Transcription Kit, so expressed TCRB transcripts were sequenced. TCRdb stores this immuneACCESS table with in-frame sequences only. Part of the clones is absent; in the studies checked, under half of the shortfall reflects unresolved V genes, and no reason is known for the rest. The sample records 130,000 to 150,000 clones, about 13% of which are singletons. Approximately 1.3% of the sample is in the top ten clones. Their cognate antigens are unknown. What was sequenced was central memory CD4+ T cells from blood. The receptors were sampled from a man aged 18 to 29 with type 1 diabetes.

This clone was seen only a few times. This sequence joins TRBV25-1 and TRBJ1-1; tentative D call: TRBD1 (6 bases). Looked up from germline, CDR1 is MGHDK and CDR2 is SYGVNS. CDR3 size: 13 residues. With 3 bases removed from V and 10 bases from J, the gap between germline ends came to 15 bases. CDR3 DNA: TGTGCCAGCAGTGACGTAGGAGTAGGGGGAGCTTTCTTT. Its protein product is CASSDVGVGGAFF.

J is TRBJ2-1 and V is TRBV18; 8 positions match TRBD1. The length of the CDR3 is 14 residues. Per the germline V gene, CDR1 is KGHSH and CDR2 is LQKENI. Trimming took 3 bases from V and 7 from J; bases not matched to a gene: 5. The CDR3 region is CASSPDRGRNEQFF. CDR3 sequence (DNA): TGTGCCAGCTCACCTGACAGGGGTAGGAATGAGCAGTTCTTC.

The chain has TRBV2 and TRBJ1-5; no firm D call. Germline CDR1 and CDR2: SNHLY and FYNNEI. V was clipped by 6 bases and J by 8 bases, with 11 bases between them. The CDR3 loop spans 12 amino acids. The CDR3 reads CASSLDQEPQHF. CDR3 DNA: TGTGCCAGCAGCCTGGACCAAGAGCCCCAGCATTTT. Full variable domain (remainder filled in from reference TRBV2 and TRBJ1-5): EPEVTQTPSHQVTQMGQEVILRCVPISNHLYFYWYRQILGQKVEFLVSFYNNEISEKSEIFDDQFSVERPDGSNFTLKIRSTKLEDSAMYFCASSLDQEPQHFGDGTRLSIL.

This clone was counted a few times. V usage is TRBV28 and J usage is TRBJ2-7; either TRBD1 or TRBD2 may supply D (5 bases each). The CDR3 covers 9 residues. From germline, CDR1 is MDHEN and CDR2 SYDVKM. V was trimmed by 8 bases and J by 6 bases, leaving 5 bases between them. The CDR3 region is CASGGEQYF. As DNA, the CDR3 is TGTGCCAGCGGGGGCGAGCAGTACTTC.

This clone was seen only once. The rearrangement uses TRBV6-5 and TRBJ2-4; D remains unclear. The V gene lost 6 bases and the J gene lost 6 bases, with 15 bases spanning the gap. CDR1 is MNHEY, CDR2 SVGAGI, per germline. The CDR3 contains 14 residues. CDR3: CASRFSGPGNIQYF. CDR3 DNA: TGTGCCAGCAGATTCTCTGGTCCGGGAAACATTCAGTACTTC.

As DNA, the CDR3 is TGTGCCATCAGTCTAAAACAGGGTGTCGATGGCTACACCTTC. Translation: CAISLKQGVDGYTF. The chain carries TRBV10-3 and TRBJ1-2; D may be TRBD1 (6 bases). The CDR3 sequence is 14 residues long. CDR1 and CDR2 (germline): ENHRY, SYGVKD. Trimming took off 5 bases at V and 6 bases at J, with 16 bases between the two ends.

This clone was counted a few times. The V gene is TRBV10-3, the J gene TRBJ1-4; D ambiguous. There are 12 residues in the CDR3. V was cut by 2 bases and J by 7 bases, with 5 bases left in between. Germline CDR1 ENHRY, CDR2 SYGVKD. The CDR3 spells CAISEGSEKLFF. CDR3 DNA: TGTGCCATCAGTGAGGGGAGTGAAAAACTGTTTTTT.

This clone was seen a few times. The CDR3 sequence is CASSWDTANTGELFF. DNA of the CDR3: TGCGCCAGCAGCTGGGACACCGCGAACACCGGGGAGCTGTTTTTT. The chain employs TRBV5-1 and TRBJ2-2; TRBD1 is a possible D gene (6 bases). CDR3 length: 15 residues. Looked up from germline, CDR1 is SGHRS and CDR2 is YFSETQ. V lost 3 bases to trimming and J lost 0 bases, with 9 bases between them.

The genes are TRBV10-1 and TRBJ2-5; D perhaps matches TRBD2 (6 bases). There are 14 residues in the CDR3. With 3 bases removed from V and 4 bases from J, the gap between germline ends came to 12 bases. Germline values: CDR1 WNHNN, CDR2 SYGVQD (reference sequence). In nucleotides, the CDR3 is TGCGCCAGCAGTGACGGGGGACTCCCAGAGACCCAGTACTTC. Translating it yields CASSDGGLPETQYF.

This clone was detected once. The chain is built from TRBV30 and TRBJ1-2, with D hard to call. Trimming removed 5 bases from V and 0 bases from J, with 10 bases in between. Germline values: CDR1 GTSNPN, CDR2 SVGIG (reference sequence). This CDR3 contains 13 residues. CDR3 in amino acids: CAWDGSPNYGYTF. The CDR3 DNA sequence: TGTGCCTGGGATGGCAGTCCTAACTATGGCTACACCTTC.

In its sample, this clone was seen once. CDR3 bases: TGTGCCAGCAGCGTAGAAGACAGGGGGCATGAGACCCAGTACTTC. It is translated as CASSVEDRGHETQYF. The V and J genes are TRBV9 and TRBJ2-5, with 10 nucleotides matching TRBD1. This CDR3 has 15 amino acids. Trimming removed 0 bases from V and 5 bases from J; junction bases left unmatched: 4. Germline CDR1 is SGDLS and CDR2 is YYNGEE.

The CDR3 DNA reads as TGTGCCAGCAGCTTAACGGGTGGGCCGAACACTGAAGCTTTCTTT. This codes for CASSLTGGPNTEAFF. This chain links TRBV7-3 with TRBJ1-1; no reliable D call. Germline-derived CDR1 and CDR2 are SGHTA and FQGTGA. The CDR3 consists of 15 residues. The germline V and J ends were trimmed by 0 bases and 1 base, with 9 bases remaining between them.

This sequence joins TRBV18 and TRBJ2-3; D unclear. Between the trimmed V and J ends, which lost 0 bases and 0 bases, there was a span of 10 bases. The CDR3 runs 16 residues. Germline lookup yields CDR1 KGHSH and CDR2 LQKENI. CDR3 sequence: CASSPPKDSSTDTQYF. The CDR3 nucleotides are TGTGCCAGCTCACCACCTAAAGACTCTAGCACAGATACGCAGTATTTT.

This clone was found a few times. In DNA form, the CDR3 reads TGTGCCAGCAGTTATTTAGGGGATGAGCAGTTCTTC. It specifies CASSYLGDEQFF. This chain links TRBV6-6 with TRBJ2-1; D is perhaps TRBD1 (5 bases). The CDR3 spans 12 residues. From germline, CDR1 is MNHNY and CDR2 SVGAGI (reference sequence). Deletions cut 3 bases from V and 8 bases from J, with 8 bases between.

V usage is TRBV25-1 and J usage is TRBJ1-5; D remains unclear. Between the trimmed V and J ends, which lost 2 bases and 1 base, there was a span of 9 bases. The germline V gene has CDR1 MGHDK and CDR2 SYGVNS. The CDR3 totals 15 residues. CDR3: CASSETGLSNQPQHF. In DNA form, the CDR3 reads TGTGCCAGCAGTGAAACCGGACTGAGCAATCAGCCCCAGCATTTT.

As to this clone: The identical CDR3 is also encoded by other nucleotide sequences in the sample. The V and J genes are TRBV5-1 and TRBJ2-3; unclear D gene. Germline CDR1 is SGHRS and CDR2 is YFSETQ. Trimming removed 4 bases at V and 3 bases at J, with 12 bases between. This CDR3 comprises 14 residues. CDR3 bases: TGCGCCAGCAGCCCGGGCCCTTCAACAGATACGCAGTATTTT. It specifies CASSPGPSTDTQYF.

V is TRBV7-9 and J is TRBJ1-1; the D gene is possibly TRBD1 (5 bases). Trimming shortened V by 3 bases and J by 4 bases, and 12 bases separated the two germline ends. Germline values: CDR1 SEHNR, CDR2 FQNEAQ (reference sequence). CDR3 length: 14 amino acids. CDR3 protein: CASSFQGGSTEAFF. The DNA for the CDR3 is TGTGCCAGCAGCTTCCAGGGTGGAAGCACTGAAGCTTTCTTT.

The chain has TRBV20-1 and TRBJ2-7; D ambiguous. The germline V and J ends were trimmed by 5 bases and 2 bases, with 4 bases remaining between them. Germline V gene sequence: CDR1 DFQATT, CDR2 SNEGSKA (reference sequence). The CDR3 contains 10 residues. Here the CDR3 reads CSAGAYEQYF. CDR3 in DNA: TGCAGTGCTGGGGCCTACGAGCAGTACTTC.

The CDR3 protein is CASSIGNNQPQHF. The CDR3 nucleotides read TGTGCCAGCAGTATAGGAAATAATCAGCCCCAGCATTTT. This rearrangement joins TRBV5-4 to TRBJ1-5; D unclear. Germline V gene data show CDR1 as SGHNT and CDR2 as YYREEE (reference sequence). This CDR3 contains 13 residues. Trimming removed 5 bases at V and 4 bases at J, with 10 bases between.

This clone showed up just a few times. The chain has TRBV5-1 and TRBJ2-5, with D possibly being TRBD1 or TRBD2 (5 bases each). CDR1 SGHRS and CDR2 YFSETQ come from the germline V gene. The V end lost 0 bases, the J end lost 2 bases, and 5 bases lay between the germline ends. CDR3 length equals 13 residues. The DNA of the CDR3 is TGCGCCAGCAGCTTGGGGGGGCAAGAGACCCAGTACTTC. This codes for CASSLGGQETQYF. Drawing the rest from reference TRBV5-1 and TRBJ2-5, the complete variable domain is KAGVTQTPRYLIKTRGQQVTLSCSPISGHRSVSWYQQTPGQGLQFLFEYFSETQRNKGNFPGRFSGRQFSNSRSEMNVSTLELGDSALYLCASSLGGQETQYFGPGTRLLVL.